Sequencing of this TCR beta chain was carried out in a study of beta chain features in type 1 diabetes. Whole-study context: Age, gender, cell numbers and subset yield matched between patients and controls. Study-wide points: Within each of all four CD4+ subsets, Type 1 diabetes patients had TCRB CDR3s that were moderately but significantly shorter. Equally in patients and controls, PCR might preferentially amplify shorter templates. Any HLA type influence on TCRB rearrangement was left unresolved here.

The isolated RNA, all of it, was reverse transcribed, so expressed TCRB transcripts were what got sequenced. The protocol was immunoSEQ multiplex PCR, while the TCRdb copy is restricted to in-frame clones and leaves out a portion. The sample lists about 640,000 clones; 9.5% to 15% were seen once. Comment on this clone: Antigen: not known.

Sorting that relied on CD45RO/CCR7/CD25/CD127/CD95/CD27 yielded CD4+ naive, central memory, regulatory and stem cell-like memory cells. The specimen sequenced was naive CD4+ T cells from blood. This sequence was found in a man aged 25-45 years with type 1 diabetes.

The CDR3 sequence is CASSLTSAGEQFF. CDR3 sequence (DNA): TGTGCCAGCAGCCTCACTAGCGCTGGTGAGCAGTTCTTC. The genes are TRBV5-4 and TRBJ2-1; 7 bases line up with TRBD2. CDR1 SGHNT and CDR2 YYREEE come from the germline V gene (reference sequence). V gave up 4 bases and J gave up 9 bases; unmatched junction bases: 7. The CDR3 sequence is 13 residues long.